The T cell receptor beta chain described here comes from a study of T cell responses to AZD1222 COVID-19 vaccine. Study results and limitations: Donors skewed white British and female; clonal diversity was possibly underestimated.

In regard to this clone: Antigen: not known.

Between the trimmed V and J ends, which lost 6 bases and 3 bases, there was a span of 16 bases. This CDR3 contains 15 residues. CDR1 is WNHNN and CDR2 is SYGVQD in the germline V gene (reference sequence). Only in-frame clones appear in the TCRdb table, and some are missing; sequencing was by immunoSEQ multiplex PCR. The repertoire holds about 130,000 clones, with 93% as singletons. The rearrangement joins TRBV10-1 to TRBJ2-3; weak D call: TRBD2 (6 bases). The source material was peripheral blood, sampled on day 0 of AZD1222 vaccination. The clonotype originates from an adult in good health. CDR3 DNA: TGCGCCAGCAGCCGCGGGGTAGCGGAGACAGATACGCAGTATTTT. This translates into CASSRGVAETDTQYF.